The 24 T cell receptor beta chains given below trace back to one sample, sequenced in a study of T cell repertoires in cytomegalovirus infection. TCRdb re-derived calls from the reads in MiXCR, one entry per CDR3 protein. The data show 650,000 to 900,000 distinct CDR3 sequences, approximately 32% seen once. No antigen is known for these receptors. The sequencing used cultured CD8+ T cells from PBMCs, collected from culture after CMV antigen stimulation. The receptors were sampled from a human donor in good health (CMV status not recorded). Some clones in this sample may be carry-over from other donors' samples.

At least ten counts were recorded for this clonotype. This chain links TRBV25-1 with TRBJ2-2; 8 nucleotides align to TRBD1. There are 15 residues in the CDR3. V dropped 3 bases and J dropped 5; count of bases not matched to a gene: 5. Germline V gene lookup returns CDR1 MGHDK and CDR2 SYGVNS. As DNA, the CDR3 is TGTGCCAGCAGTGATCGGACAGGGCAAACCGGGGAGCTGTTTTTT. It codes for CASSDRTGQTGELFF.

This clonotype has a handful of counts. CDR3 protein: CASSEGDRSNEKLFF. As DNA, the CDR3 is TGTGCCAGCAGTGAAGGGGACAGGAGTAATGAAAAACTGTTTTTT. V usage is TRBV25-1 and J usage is TRBJ1-4; 8 bases align to TRBD1. The CDR3 has 15 amino acids. CDR1 is MGHDK and CDR2 is SYGVNS in the germline V gene. The ends lost 2 bases at V and 4 bases at J; junction bases unmatched: 3.

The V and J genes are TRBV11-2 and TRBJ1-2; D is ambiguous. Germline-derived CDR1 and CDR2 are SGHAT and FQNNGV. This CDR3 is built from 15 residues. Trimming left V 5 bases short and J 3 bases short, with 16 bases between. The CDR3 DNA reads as TGTGCCAGCAGCCCCTCTGGGTCGAGACACTATGGCTACACCTTC. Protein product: CASSPSGSRHYGYTF.

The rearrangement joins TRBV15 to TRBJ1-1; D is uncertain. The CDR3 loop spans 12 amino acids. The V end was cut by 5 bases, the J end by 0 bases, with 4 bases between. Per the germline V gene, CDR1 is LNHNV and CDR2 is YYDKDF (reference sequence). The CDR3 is CATSPVNTEAFF. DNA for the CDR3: TGTGCCACCAGCCCGGTGAACACTGAAGCTTTCTTT.

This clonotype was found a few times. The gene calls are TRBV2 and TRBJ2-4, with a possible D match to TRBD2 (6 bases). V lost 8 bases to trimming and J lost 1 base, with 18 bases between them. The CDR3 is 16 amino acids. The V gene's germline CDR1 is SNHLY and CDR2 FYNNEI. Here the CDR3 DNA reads TGTGCCAGCCAAAGGCATTCCGGGGGTGCCAAAAACATTCAGTACTTC. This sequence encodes CASQRHSGGAKNIQYF.

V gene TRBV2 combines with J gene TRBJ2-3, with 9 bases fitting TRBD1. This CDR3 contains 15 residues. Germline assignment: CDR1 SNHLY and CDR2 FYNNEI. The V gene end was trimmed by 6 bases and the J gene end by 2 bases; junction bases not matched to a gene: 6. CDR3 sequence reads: CASRRQGGITDTQYF. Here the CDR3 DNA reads TGTGCCAGCAGGAGACAGGGGGGGATCACAGATACGCAGTATTTT.

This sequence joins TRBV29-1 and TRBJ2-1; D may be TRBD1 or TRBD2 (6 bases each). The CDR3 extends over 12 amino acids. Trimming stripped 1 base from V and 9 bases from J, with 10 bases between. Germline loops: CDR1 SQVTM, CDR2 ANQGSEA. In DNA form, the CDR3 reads TGCAGCGTTGAAGGGAGGGGGGCTGAGCAGTTCTTC. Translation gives CSVEGRGAEQFF.

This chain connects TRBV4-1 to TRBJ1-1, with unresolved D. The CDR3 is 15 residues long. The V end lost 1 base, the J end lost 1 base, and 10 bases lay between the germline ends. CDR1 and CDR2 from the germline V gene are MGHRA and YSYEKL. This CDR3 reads CASSQGWEQNTEAFF. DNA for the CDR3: TGCGCCAGCAGCCAAGGGTGGGAGCAGAACACTGAAGCTTTCTTT.

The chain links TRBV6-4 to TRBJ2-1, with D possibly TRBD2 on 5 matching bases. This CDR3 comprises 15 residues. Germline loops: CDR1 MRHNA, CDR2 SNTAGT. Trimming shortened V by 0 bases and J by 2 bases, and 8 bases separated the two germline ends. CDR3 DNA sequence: TGTGCCAGCAGTGACTCTCGGGATACCTACAATGAGCAGTTCTTC. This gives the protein CASSDSRDTYNEQFF.

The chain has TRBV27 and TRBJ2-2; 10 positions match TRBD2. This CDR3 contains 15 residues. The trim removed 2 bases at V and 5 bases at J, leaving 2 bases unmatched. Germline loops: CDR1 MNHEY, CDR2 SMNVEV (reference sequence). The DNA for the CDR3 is TGTGCCAGCAGTTTACTAGCGGGGGAGACCGGGGAGCTGTTTTTT. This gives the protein CASSLLAGETGELFF.

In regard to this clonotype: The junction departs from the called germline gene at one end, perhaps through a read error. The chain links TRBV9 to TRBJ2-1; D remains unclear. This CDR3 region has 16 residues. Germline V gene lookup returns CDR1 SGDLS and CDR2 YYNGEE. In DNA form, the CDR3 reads TGTGCCGGCAGCGTAAATGACCCGCCGCGTTACAATGAGCAGTTCTTC. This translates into CAGSVNDPPRYNEQFF. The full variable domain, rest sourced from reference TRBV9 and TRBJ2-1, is DSGVTQTPKHLITATGQRVTLRCSPRSGDLSVYWYQQSLDQGLQFLIQYYNGEERAKGNILERFSAQQFPDLHSELNLSSLELGDSALYFCAGSVNDPPRYNEQFFGPGTRLTVL.

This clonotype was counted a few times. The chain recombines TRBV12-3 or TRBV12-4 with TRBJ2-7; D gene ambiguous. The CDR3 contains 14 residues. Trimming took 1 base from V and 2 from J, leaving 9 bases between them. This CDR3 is CASSLDTSAYEQYF. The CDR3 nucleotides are TGTGCCAGCAGTTTAGACACCTCCGCCTACGAGCAGTACTTC.

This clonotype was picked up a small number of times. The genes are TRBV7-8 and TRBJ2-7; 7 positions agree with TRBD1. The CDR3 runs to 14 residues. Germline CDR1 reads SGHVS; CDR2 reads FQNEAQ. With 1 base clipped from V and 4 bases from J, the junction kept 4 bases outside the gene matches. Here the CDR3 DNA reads TGTGCCAGCAGCTTAGGACAGGGAAAGTACGAGCAGTACTTC. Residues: CASSLGQGKYEQYF.

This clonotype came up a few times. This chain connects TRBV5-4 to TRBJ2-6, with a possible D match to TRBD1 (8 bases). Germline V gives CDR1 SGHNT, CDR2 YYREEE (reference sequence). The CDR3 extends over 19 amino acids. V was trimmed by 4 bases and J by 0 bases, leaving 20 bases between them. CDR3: CASSIQGGTGASGANVLTF. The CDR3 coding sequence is TGTGCCAGCAGCATCCAGGGGGGGACAGGTGCCTCTGGGGCCAACGTCCTGACTTTC.

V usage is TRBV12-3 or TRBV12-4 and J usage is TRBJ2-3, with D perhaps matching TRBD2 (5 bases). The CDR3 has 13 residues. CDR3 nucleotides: TGTGTAGGGAGAGATACCAACACAGATACGCAGTATTTT. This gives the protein CVGRDTNTDTQYF.

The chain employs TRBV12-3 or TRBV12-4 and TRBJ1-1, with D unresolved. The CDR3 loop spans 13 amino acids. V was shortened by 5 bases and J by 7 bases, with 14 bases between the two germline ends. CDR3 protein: CASSLGLIDEAFF. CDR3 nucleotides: TGTGCCAGCAGTCTAGGGTTAATAGATGAAGCTTTCTTT.

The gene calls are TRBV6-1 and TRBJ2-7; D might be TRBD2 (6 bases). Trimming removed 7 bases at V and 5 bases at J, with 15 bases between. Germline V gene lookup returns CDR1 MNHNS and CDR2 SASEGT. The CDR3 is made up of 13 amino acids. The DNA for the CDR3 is TGTGCCAGCACTCAAAGTGGGGGGAACGAGCAGTACTTC. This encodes CASTQSGGNEQYF.

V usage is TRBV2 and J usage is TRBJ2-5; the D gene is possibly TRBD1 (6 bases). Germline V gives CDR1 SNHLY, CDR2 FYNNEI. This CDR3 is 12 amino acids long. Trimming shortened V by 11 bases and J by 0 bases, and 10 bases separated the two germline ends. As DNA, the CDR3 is TGTGCCCGTAGGGGGTACCAAGAGACCCAGTACTTC. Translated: CARRGYQETQYF.

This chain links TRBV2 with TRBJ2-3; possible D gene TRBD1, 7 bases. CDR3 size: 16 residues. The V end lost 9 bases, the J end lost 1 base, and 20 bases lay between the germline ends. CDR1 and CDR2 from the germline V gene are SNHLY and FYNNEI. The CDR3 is CASPGGNLWGTDTQYF. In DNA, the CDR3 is TGTGCCAGTCCAGGGGGGAATCTCTGGGGCACAGATACGCAGTATTTT.

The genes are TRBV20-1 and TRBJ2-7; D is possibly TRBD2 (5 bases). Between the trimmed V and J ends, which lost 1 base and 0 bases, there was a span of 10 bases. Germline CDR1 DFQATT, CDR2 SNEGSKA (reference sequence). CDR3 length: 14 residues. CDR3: CSARVKGSSYEQYV. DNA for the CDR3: TGCAGTGCTAGAGTGAAAGGGAGCTCCTACGAGCAGTACGTC.

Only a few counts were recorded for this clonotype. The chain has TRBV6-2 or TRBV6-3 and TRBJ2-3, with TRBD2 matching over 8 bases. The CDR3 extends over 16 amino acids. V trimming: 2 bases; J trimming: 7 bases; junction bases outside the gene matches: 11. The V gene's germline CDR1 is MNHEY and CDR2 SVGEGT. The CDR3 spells CASSYKPGGRKNTQYF. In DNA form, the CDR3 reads TGTGCCAGCAGTTACAAGCCGGGGGGGCGCAAGAATACGCAGTATTTT.

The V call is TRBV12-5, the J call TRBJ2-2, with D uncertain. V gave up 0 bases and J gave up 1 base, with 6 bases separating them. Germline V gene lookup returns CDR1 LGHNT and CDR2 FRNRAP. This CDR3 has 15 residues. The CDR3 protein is CASGLVGLNTGELFF. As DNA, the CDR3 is TGTGCTAGTGGTTTGGTAGGGTTGAACACCGGGGAGCTGTTTTTT.

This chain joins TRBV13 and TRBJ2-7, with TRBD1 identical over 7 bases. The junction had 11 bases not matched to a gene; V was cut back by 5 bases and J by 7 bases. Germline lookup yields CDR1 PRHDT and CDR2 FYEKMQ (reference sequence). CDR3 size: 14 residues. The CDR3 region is CASSHTGDLREQYF. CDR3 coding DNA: TGTGCCAGCAGCCATACAGGGGATTTACGAGAGCAGTACTTC.

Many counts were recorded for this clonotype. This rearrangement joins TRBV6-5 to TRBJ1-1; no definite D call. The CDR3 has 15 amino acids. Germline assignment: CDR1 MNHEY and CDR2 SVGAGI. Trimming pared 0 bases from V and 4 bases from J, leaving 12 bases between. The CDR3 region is CASSYSTGLFTEAFF. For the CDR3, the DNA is TGTGCCAGCAGTTACTCGACTGGACTGTTCACTGAAGCTTTCTTT.